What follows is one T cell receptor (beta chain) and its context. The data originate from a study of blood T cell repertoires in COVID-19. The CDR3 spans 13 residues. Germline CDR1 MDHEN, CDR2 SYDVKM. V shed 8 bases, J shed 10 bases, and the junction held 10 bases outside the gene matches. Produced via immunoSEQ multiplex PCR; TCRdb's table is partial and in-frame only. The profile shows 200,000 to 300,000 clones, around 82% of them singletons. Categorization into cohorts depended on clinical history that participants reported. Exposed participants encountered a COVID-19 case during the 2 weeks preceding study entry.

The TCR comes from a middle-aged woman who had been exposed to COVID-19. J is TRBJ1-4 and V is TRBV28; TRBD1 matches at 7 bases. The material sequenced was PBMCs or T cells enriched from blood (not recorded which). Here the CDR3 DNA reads TGTGCCAGCTATGGGACAGCCGAGGGAAAACTGTTTTTT. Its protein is CASYGTAEGKLFF.